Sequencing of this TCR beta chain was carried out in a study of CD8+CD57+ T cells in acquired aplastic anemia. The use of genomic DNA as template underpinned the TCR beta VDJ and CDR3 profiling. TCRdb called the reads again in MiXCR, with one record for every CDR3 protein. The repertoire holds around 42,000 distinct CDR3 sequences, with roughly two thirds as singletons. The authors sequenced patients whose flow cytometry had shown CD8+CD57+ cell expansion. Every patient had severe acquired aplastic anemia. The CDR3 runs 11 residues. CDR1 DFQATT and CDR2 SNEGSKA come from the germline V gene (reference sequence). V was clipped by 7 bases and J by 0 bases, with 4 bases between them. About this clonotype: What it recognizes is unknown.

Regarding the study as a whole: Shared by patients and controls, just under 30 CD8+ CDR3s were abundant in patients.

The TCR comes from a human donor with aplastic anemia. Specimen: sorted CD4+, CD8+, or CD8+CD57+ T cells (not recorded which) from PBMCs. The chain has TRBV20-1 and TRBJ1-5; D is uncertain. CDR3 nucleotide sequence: TGCAGTGAGGCTAGCAATCAGCCCCAGCATTTT. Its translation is CSEASNQPQHF.